This T cell receptor (beta chain) was captured in a study of T cell responses to AZD1222 COVID-19 vaccine. This clone showed up just once. Assay used: immunoSEQ multiplex PCR; TCRdb lists only in-frame clones, some missing. Of 95,000 to 110,000 clones listed, about 90% were seen once; the top ten hold under 10%. This CDR3 is built from 14 residues. CDR1 and CDR2 from the germline V gene are MNHNY and SVGAGI (reference sequence). V was cut by 2 bases and J by 7 bases, with 14 bases left in between. This receptor was obtained from an adult who received the AZD1222 COVID-19 vaccine. The rearrangement links TRBV6-6 to TRBJ1-2; D unclear. The source material was peripheral blood, sampled 28 days after the second AZD1222 dose. The CDR3, as DNA: TGTGCCAGCAGTTACGCTGGCACAAAAGGTGGCTACACCTTC. Protein: CASSYAGTKGGYTF.